This is a list of T cell receptor beta chains from one sample in a study of blood T cell repertoires in COVID-19. Method: immunoSEQ multiplex PCR; TCRdb's copy keeps in-frame clones and lacks some. The sample consists of 200,000 to 300,000 clones, around 89% of them appearing once. Sequencing input: peripheral blood. The receptors here all came from a middle-aged woman who had recovered from COVID-19. CDR3s include the opening cysteine and the closing phenylalanine or tryptophan. Each record gives: J gene, D gene, clone size, V gene, CDR3 DNA, CDR3 protein. The D gene is left open where the match is weak. Where a row states a size, it is once, few, many or the class of an expanded clone; other rows omit it.

TRBJ2-5,TRBD1,NA,TRBV5-6,TGTGCCAGCAGCGCCGACAGGGGTCGCCGGGAGACCCAGTACTTC,CASSADRGRRETQYF
TRBJ1-2,TRBD1,NA,TRBV7-2,TGTGCCAGCAGCGCGGACAGGGGTTCTAACTATGGCTACACCTTC,CASSADRGSNYGYTF
TRBJ1-5,NA,NA,TRBV27,TGTGCCAGCAGTCCCCAATCTAGGGCATGGGAGGCCCAGCATTTT,CASSPQSRAWEAQHF
TRBJ2-7,TRBD2,NA,TRBV6-6,TGTGCCAGCAGTTATCTGCGGGAGTCCCACGAGCAGTACTTC,CASSYLRESHEQYF
TRBJ1-1,TRBD1,once,TRBV5-1,TGCGCCAGCAGCTTGGGGGACAGGGCCATGGCTTTCTTT,CASSLGDRAMAFF
TRBJ2-7,TRBD1,NA,TRBV27,TGTGCCAGCAGTTTATGGGCCCCACAGGGGACCCCCTACGAGCAGTACTTC,CASSLWAPQGTPYEQYF
TRBJ2-7,NA,NA,TRBV30,TGTGCCTGGAGTGTCAGGCCGGACGAGCAGTACTTC,CAWSVRPDEQYF
TRBJ1-5,NA,NA,TRBV30,TGTGCCTGGAGTACGTGGGGGGGGAATAGCAATCAGCCCCAGCATTTT,CAWSTWGGNSNQPQHF
TRBJ1-5,NA,NA,TRBV6-6,TGTGCCAGCAACCCGGGGTGGTTAGAGCCCCAGCATTTT,CASNPGWLEPQHF
TRBJ2-2,NA,NA,TRBV20-1,TGCAGTGCTAGTCCCTCCCCCGGGGACACCTACACCGGGGAGCTGTTTTTT,CSASPSPGDTYTGELFF
TRBJ2-5,TRBD1,NA,TRBV24-1,TGTGCCACCAGTGATTTGGGGACAGGGGGCGAAGAGACCCAGTACTTC,CATSDLGTGGEETQYF
TRBJ1-1,TRBD1,NA,TRBV6-5,TGTGCCAGCAGTCCGTGGACAGGGACGAACACTGAAGCTTTCTTT,CASSPWTGTNTEAFF
TRBJ1-6,TRBD1,NA,TRBV10-1,TGCGCCAGCAGATCTGGACAGGGGCCCCTCCACTTT,CASRSGQGPLHF
TRBJ1-2,NA,few,TRBV7-8,TGTGCCAGCAGCCCCGGGTCACTCTATGGCTACACCTTC,CASSPGSLYGYTF
TRBJ2-2,TRBD2,NA,TRBV30,TGTGCCTGGAGTGGGGGGGGAAACACCGGGGAGCTGTTTTTT,CAWSGGGNTGELFF
TRBJ2-3,NA,once,TRBV4-1,TGCGCCAGCAGCGCCCCGTCGGGGGGCTCAATGGGAGATACGCAGTATTTT,CASSAPSGGSMGDTQYF
TRBJ1-3,NA,NA,TRBV14,TGTGCCAGCAGCCCGCGGACAGAAAACACCATATATTTT,CASSPRTENTIYF
TRBJ2-1,TRBD1,NA,TRBV18,TGTGCCAGCTCACCCTATAAGGGCCAGGGGGCGCAGTTCTTC,CASSPYKGQGAQFF
TRBJ1-2,NA,once,TRBV7-8,TGTGCCAGCAAGGCTGCTGGGGCGTCGAACTATGGCTACACCTTC,CASKAAGASNYGYTF
TRBJ2-1,NA,NA,TRBV24-1,TGTGCCACCAGTGATCCCGGTGGGGAGACTTACAATGAGCAGTTCTTC,CATSDPGGETYNEQFF
TRBJ1-4,NA,NA,TRBV24-1,TGTGCCACCAGTGGCCCACCGGGGGGGACCGAGGGAAAACTGTTTTTT,CATSGPPGGTEGKLFF
TRBJ2-1,NA,once,TRBV29-1,TGCAGCGTTGTCCAGGGGAGCTCCTACAATGAGCAGTTCTTC,CSVVQGSSYNEQFF
TRBJ1-4,NA,NA,TRBV5-1,TGCGCCAGCAGCTTGGAGCCGGCAGGGGATAATGAAAAACTGTTTTTT,CASSLEPAGDNEKLFF
TRBJ1-4,TRBD1,NA,TRBV9,TGTGCCAGCAGGTGTCAGGGGGTCGAAAAACTGTTTTTT,CASRCQGVEKLFF
TRBJ2-5,TRBD2,NA,TRBV7-9,TGTGCCAGCAGCTCCCGGCTAGCGGGAGGTGGGACCCAGTACTTC,CASSSRLAGGGTQYF
TRBJ1-5,TRBD1,few,TRBV10-1,TGCGCCAGCACCCAGGGACAGGCGTCTAGTCCCCAGCATTTT,CASTQGQASSPQHF
TRBJ2-2,NA,few,TRBV7-9,TGTGCCAGCAGCTTTTGGGCGCGGGGCGGGGAGCTGTTTTTT,CASSFWARGGELFF
TRBJ2-7,NA,NA,TRBV6-5,TGTGCCAGCAGAGCGGGCCTGCTCCGATACGAGCAGTACTTC,CASRAGLLRYEQYF
TRBJ1-6,NA,once,TRBV11-2,TGTGCCAGCAGCTTAAAGGGGGGGGGACCCCTCCACTTT,CASSLKGGGPLHF
TRBJ2-7,TRBD2,NA,TRBV9,TGTGCCAGCAGCGCGGGGGAACTAGCGGGACTCAACGAGCAGTACTTC,CASSAGELAGLNEQYF
TRBJ2-3,NA,NA,TRBV7-3,TGTGCCAGCAGCTTAATGGGGGGAGCGACAGATACGCAGTATTTT,CASSLMGGATDTQYF
TRBJ1-2,TRBD1,NA,TRBV6-6,TGTGCCAGCAGGCCACGACAGGGGTTACACTATGGCTACACCTTC,CASRPRQGLHYGYTF
TRBJ1-2,TRBD1,NA,TRBV6-2/TRBV6-3,TGTGCCAGCAGCCCGACAGGGACGCTTGGCTACACCTTC,CASSPTGTLGYTF
TRBJ1-2,NA,NA,TRBV24-1,TGTGCCACCAGTGAAAAACAGGGCTATGGCTACACCTTC,CATSEKQGYGYTF
TRBJ2-3,NA,NA,TRBV5-6,TGTGCCAGCAGCTTGGGCGGGCAGTACACAGATACGCAGTATTTT,CASSLGGQYTDTQYF
TRBJ1-3,NA,NA,TRBV5-4,TGTGCCAGCAGCTTGGCGGGTAGCTCTGGAAACACCATATATTTT,CASSLAGSSGNTIYF
TRBJ2-1,TRBD2,NA,TRBV9,TGTGCCAGCAGCGTAGGAAGGGCGGTTAGCGGGAATGAGCAGTTCTTC,CASSVGRAVSGNEQFF
TRBJ1-6,TRBD1,NA,TRBV13,TGTGCCAGCAGCCCGACCCCGGGACAGGGGGACGACTATAATTCACCCCTCCACTTT,CASSPTPGQGDDYNSPLHF
TRBJ1-1,NA,NA,TRBV14,TGTGCCAGCAGCCAAGTCGGCAGGGTGGGGACTGAAGCTTTCTTT,CASSQVGRVGTEAFF
TRBJ2-2,NA,NA,TRBV5-6,TGTGCCAGCAGCTTGTCGACGGGTTTCAGGGGGAACACCGGGGAGCTGTTTTTT,CASSLSTGFRGNTGELFF